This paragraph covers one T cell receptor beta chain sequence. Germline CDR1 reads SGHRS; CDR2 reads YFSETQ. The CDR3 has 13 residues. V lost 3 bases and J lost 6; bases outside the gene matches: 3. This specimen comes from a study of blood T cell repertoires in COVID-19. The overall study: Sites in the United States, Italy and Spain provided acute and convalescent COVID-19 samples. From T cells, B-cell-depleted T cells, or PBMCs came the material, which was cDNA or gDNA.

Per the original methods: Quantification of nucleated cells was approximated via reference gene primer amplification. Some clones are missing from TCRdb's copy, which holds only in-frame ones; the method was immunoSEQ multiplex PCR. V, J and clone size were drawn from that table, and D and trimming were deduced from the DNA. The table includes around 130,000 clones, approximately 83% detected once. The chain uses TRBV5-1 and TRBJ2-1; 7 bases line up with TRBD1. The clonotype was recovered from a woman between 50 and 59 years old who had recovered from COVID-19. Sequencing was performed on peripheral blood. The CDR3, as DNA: TGCGCCAGCAGCTCCCCAGGGGGCAATGAGCAGTTCTTC. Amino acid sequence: CASSSPGGNEQFF.